This T cell receptor (beta chain) was found in a study of neurological immune-mediated disorders. Study-level findings and limits: Falling below healthy controls, multiple sclerosis showed the least TCR clonal expansion, while HTLV-1-associated myelopathy showed the most.

Via MiXCR, TCRdb re-called the 5' RACE reads, giving one row per CDR3 protein. The sample lists tens of thousands of distinct CDR3 sequences; about 10% were seen once. The time point here: longitudinal time-point 1 (baseline). PBMCs numbering 2 million and stored at -80 C yielded the unsorted libraries. This clonotype appeared many times. Antigen unknown. The CDR3 is made up of 15 amino acids. V lost 0 bases, J lost 1 base, and 10 bases lay in between. The germline V gene encodes CDR1 SGHRS and CDR2 YFSETQ. The receptor comes from a male donor with HTLV-1-associated myelopathy (HAM/TSP). V and J are TRBV5-1 and TRBJ2-5, with a possible D match to TRBD2 (5 bases). The sample comprised PBMCs. CDR3 in amino acids: CASSLVRDIQETQYF. The CDR3 nucleotides are TGCGCCAGCAGCTTGGTTCGGGATATCCAAGAGACCCAGTACTTC. The variable domain in full, with the rest retrieved from reference TRBV5-1 and TRBJ2-5, is KAGVTQTPRYLIKTRGQQVTLSCSPISGHRSVSWYQQTPGQGLQFLFEYFSETQRNKGNFPGRFSGRQFSNSRSEMNVSTLELGDSALYLCASSLVRDIQETQYFGPGTRLLVL.